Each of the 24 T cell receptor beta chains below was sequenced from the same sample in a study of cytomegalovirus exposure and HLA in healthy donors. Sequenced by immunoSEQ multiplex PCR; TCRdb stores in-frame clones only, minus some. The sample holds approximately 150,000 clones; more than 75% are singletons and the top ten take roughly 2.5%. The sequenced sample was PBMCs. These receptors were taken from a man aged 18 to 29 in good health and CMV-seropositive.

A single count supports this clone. The CDR3 region has the DNA TGCGCCAGCAGCCAAGACTTTCAAACCCGGTATTACAATGAGCAGTTCTTC. It encodes CASSQDFQTRYYNEQFF. The V and J genes are TRBV4-3 and TRBJ2-1; D unclear. Germline V gene sequence: CDR1 LGHNA, CDR2 YSLEER. The CDR3 extends over 17 amino acids. V was pared by 0 bases and J by 4 bases, with 16 bases between.

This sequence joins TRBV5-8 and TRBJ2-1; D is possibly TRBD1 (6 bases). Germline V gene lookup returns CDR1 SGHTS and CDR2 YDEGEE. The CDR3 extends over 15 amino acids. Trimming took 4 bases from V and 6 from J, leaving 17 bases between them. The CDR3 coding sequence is TGTGCCAGCAGCCCGAGACTCCAAGGGGGCAATGAGCAGTTCTTC. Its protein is CASSPRLQGGNEQFF.

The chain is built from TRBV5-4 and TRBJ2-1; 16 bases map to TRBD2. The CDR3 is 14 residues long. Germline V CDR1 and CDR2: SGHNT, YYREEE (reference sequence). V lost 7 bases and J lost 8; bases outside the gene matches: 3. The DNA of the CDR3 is TGTGCCAGCCCGGGACTAGCGGGGGGGGATGAGCAGTTCTTC. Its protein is CASPGLAGGDEQFF.

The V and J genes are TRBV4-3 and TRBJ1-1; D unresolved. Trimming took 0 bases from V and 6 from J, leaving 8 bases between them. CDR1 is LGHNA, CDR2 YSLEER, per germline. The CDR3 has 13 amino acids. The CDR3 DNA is TGCGCCAGCAGCCAAGAGCGGCAGTCTGAAGCTTTCTTT. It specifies CASSQERQSEAFF.

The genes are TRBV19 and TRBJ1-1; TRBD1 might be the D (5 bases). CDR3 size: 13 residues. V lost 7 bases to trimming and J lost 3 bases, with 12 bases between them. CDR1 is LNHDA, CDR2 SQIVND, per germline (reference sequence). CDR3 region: CASTGRVDTEAFF. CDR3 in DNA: TGTGCCAGTACTGGCAGGGTCGACACTGAAGCTTTCTTT.

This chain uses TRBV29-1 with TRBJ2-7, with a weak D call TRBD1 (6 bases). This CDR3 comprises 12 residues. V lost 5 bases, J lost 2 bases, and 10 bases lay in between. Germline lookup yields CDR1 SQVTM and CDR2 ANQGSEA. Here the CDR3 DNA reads TGCAGCGTTATCCGGGACACCTACGAGCAGTACTTC. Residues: CSVIRDTYEQYF.

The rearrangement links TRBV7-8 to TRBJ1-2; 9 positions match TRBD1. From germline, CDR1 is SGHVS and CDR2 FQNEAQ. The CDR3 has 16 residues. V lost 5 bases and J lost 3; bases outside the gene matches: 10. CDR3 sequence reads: CASSPQGQGNYYGYTF. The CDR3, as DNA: TGTGCCAGCAGCCCCCAGGGACAGGGAAATTACTATGGCTACACCTTC.

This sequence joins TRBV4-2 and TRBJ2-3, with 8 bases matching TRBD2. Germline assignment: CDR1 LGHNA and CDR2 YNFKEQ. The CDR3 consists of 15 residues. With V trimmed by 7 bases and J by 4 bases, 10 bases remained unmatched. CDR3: CASTSSGGLSDTQYF. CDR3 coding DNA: TGTGCCAGCACCTCATCGGGGGGGCTGTCAGATACGCAGTATTTT.

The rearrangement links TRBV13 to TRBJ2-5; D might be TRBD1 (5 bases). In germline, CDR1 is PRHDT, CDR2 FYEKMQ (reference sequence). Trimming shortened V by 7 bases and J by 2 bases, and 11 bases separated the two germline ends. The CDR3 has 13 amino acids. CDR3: CASKGNQQETQYF. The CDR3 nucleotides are TGTGCCAGCAAGGGGAATCAACAAGAGACCCAGTACTTC.

In DNA form, the CDR3 reads TGCGCCAGCAGCCAAGGCGGGGGATACGAGCAGTACTTC. Its protein product is CASSQGGGYEQYF. V gene TRBV4-1 combines with J gene TRBJ2-7, with 7 bases aligning to TRBD2. The CDR3 spans 13 residues. Per the germline V gene, CDR1 is MGHRA and CDR2 is YSYEKL. V lost 1 base and J lost 4; bases outside the gene matches: 1.

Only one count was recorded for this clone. In DNA form, the CDR3 reads TGCGCCAGCAGCCAAGTGCCCTATGGAGGACAGTACTTC. Protein: CASSQVPYGGQYF. The chain has TRBV4-3 and TRBJ2-5; a possible D gene is TRBD2 (5 bases). Trimming stripped 1 base from V and 11 bases from J, with 14 bases between. Germline CDR1 is LGHNA and CDR2 is YSLEER. The CDR3 length is 13 residues.

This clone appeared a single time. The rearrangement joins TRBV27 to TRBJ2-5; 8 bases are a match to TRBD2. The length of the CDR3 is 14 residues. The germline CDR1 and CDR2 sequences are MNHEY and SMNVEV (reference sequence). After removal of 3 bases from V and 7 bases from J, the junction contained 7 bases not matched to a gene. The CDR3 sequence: CASSFQREMGTQYF. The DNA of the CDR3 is TGTGCCAGCAGTTTCCAGCGGGAGATGGGGACCCAGTACTTC.

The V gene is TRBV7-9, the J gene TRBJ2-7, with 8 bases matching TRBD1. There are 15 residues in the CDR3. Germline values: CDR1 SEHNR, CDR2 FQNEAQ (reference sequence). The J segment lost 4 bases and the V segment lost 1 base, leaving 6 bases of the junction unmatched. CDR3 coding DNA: TGTGCCAGCAGCTTAGGTTCGGGACAGGATTACGAGCAGTACTTC. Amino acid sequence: CASSLGSGQDYEQYF.

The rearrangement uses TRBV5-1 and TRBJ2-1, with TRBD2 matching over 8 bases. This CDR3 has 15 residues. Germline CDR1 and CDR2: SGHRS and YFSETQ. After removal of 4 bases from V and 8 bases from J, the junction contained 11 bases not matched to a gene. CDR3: CASSPTGLEVHEQFF. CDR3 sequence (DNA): TGCGCCAGCAGCCCTACGGGACTAGAGGTTCATGAGCAGTTCTTC. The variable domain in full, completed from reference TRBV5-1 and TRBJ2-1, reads KAGVTQTPRYLIKTRGQQVTLSCSPISGHRSVSWYQQTPGQGLQFLFEYFSETQRNKGNFPGRFSGRQFSNSRSEMNVSTLELGDSALYLCASSPTGLEVHEQFFGPGTRLTVL.

CDR3 protein: CASSYSSGAGSPLHF. The DNA for the CDR3 is TGTGCCAGCAGTTACTCGAGCGGGGCTGGATCACCCCTCCACTTT. V usage is TRBV6-5 and J usage is TRBJ1-6; D is possibly TRBD1 (5 bases). V was shortened by 0 bases and J by 10 bases, with 13 bases between the two germline ends. The CDR3 consists of 15 residues. Per the germline V gene, CDR1 is MNHEY and CDR2 is SVGAGI.

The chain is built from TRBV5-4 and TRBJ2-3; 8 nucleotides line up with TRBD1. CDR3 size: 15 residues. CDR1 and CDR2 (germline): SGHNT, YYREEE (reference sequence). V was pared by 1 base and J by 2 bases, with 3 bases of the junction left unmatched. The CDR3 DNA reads TGTGCCAGCAGCTTGAGGGACAGGCCCACAGATACGCAGTATTTT. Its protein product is CASSLRDRPTDTQYF.

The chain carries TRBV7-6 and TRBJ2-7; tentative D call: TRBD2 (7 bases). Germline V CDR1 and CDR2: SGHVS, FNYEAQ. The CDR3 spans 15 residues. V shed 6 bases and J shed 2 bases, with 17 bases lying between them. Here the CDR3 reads CASRSLPGGPYEQYF. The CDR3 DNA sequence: TGTGCCAGCAGGTCACTTCCGGGGGGCCCCTACGAGCAGTACTTC.

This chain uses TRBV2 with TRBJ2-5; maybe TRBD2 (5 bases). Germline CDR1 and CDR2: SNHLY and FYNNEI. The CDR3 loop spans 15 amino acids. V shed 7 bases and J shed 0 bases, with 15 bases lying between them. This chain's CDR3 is CASNGENTYQETQYF. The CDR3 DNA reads TGTGCCAGCAACGGGGAGAACACGTACCAAGAGACCCAGTACTTC.

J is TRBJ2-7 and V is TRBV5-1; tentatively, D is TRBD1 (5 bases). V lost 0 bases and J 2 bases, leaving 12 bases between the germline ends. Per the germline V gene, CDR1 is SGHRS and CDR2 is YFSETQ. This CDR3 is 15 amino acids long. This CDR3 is CASSLDSGPPYEQYF. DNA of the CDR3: TGCGCCAGCAGCTTGGATTCAGGGCCCCCCTACGAGCAGTACTTC.

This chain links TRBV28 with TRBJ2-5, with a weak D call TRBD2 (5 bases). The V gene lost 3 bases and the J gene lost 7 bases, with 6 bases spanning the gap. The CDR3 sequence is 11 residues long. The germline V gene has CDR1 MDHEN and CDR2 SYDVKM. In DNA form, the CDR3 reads TGTGCCAGCAGTTTGGCGGGGACCCAGTACTTC. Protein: CASSLAGTQYF.

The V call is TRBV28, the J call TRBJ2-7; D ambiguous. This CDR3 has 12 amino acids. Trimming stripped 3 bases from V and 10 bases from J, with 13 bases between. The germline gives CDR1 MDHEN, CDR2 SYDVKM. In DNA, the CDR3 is TGTGCCAGCAGTTTCGTTGCCGCAGGCCAGTACTTC. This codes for CASSFVAAGQYF.

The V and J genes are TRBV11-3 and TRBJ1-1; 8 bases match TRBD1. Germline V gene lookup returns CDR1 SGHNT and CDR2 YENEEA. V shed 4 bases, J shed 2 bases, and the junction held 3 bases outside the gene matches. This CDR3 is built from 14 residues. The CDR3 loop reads CASSSDRVNTEAFF. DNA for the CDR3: TGTGCCAGCAGCTCGGACAGGGTTAACACTGAAGCTTTCTTT.

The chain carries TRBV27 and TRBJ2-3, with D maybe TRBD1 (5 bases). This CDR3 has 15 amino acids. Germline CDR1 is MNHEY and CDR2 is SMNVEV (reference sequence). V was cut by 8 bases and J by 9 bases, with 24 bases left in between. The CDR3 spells CASLGQGMIPETQYF. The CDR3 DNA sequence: TGTGCCAGCCTAGGGCAGGGCATGATTCCGGAGACGCAGTATTTT.

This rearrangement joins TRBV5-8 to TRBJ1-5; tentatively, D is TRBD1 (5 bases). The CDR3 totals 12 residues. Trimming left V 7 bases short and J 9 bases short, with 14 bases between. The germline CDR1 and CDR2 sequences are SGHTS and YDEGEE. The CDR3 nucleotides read TGTGCCAGCCGACAGTTGGGTGGGCCCCAGCATTTT. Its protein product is CASRQLGGPQHF.